What follows are 20 T cell receptor beta chains derived from one specimen sequenced in a study of PD-L1 blockade in urothelial cancer. The time point: peripheral blood 6 weeks after treatment start. The protocol was immunoSEQ multiplex PCR, while the TCRdb copy is restricted to in-frame clones and leaves out a portion. The data contain about 40,000 clones, about four fifths of them singletons. The source material was PBMCs, sampled around atezolizumab (anti-PD-L1) treatment. The receptors were gathered from a man between 35 and 55 years old with urothelial cancer.

This clone has only a few counts. The chain uses TRBV18 and TRBJ2-7, with D possibly matching TRBD1 (7 bases). The CDR3 consists of 16 residues. CDR1 is KGHSH, CDR2 LQKENI, per germline. The V end was cut by 5 bases, the J end by 3 bases, with 20 bases between. The CDR3 here is CASSRQGGDLSYEQYF. CDR3 bases: TGTGCCAGCTCAAGACAGGGCGGGGATCTTAGCTACGAGCAGTACTTC.

This clone has only a few counts. This rearrangement joins TRBV5-1 to TRBJ2-2, with 9 bases that match TRBD1. V trimming: 6 bases; J trimming: 6 bases; junction bases outside the gene matches: 6. This CDR3 is 14 amino acids long. Germline V gives CDR1 SGHRS, CDR2 YFSETQ. The CDR3 protein is CASKEQGASGELFF. The CDR3 DNA follows: TGCGCCAGCAAGGAACAGGGGGCATCCGGGGAGCTGTTTTTT.

The chain uses TRBV28 and TRBJ2-5; D is undetermined. The germline V and J ends were trimmed by 1 base and 5 bases, with 11 bases remaining between them. The germline gives CDR1 MDHEN, CDR2 SYDVKM. The CDR3 is made up of 14 amino acids. The CDR3: CASSLLGPAETQYF. DNA of the CDR3: TGTGCCAGCAGTTTATTGGGCCCTGCGGAGACCCAGTACTTC.

This clone was detected a few times. J is TRBJ2-1 and V is TRBV4-3; 7 bases fit TRBD1. Germline loops: CDR1 LGHNA, CDR2 YSLEER. V was clipped by 0 bases and J by 0 bases; unmatched bases: 11. This CDR3 is built from 19 residues. The CDR3 spells CASSQDRASGQSSYNEQFF. CDR3 DNA sequence: TGCGCCAGCAGCCAAGATCGGGCCTCGGGACAGAGCTCCTACAATGAGCAGTTCTTC.

This clone was observed a few times. The chain recombines TRBV28 with TRBJ2-2; the D is unclear. Germline values: CDR1 MDHEN, CDR2 SYDVKM. The CDR3 runs to 10 residues. V lost 9 bases and J 5 bases, leaving 4 bases between the germline ends. DNA for the CDR3: TGTGCCAGTTCGACCGGGGAGCTGTTTTTT. Its translation is CASSTGELFF.

This rearrangement joins TRBV28 to TRBJ1-2; TRBD1 is a possible D gene (5 bases). CDR1 and CDR2 from the germline V gene are MDHEN and SYDVKM. The CDR3 has 15 residues. The germline V and J ends were trimmed by 7 bases and 7 bases, with 22 bases remaining between them. CDR3 bases: TGTGCCAGCATTTCCTCGTGGGGGACTCGGGGTGGCTACACCTTC. This gives the protein CASISSWGTRGGYTF.

In its sample, this clone was seen a few times. This sequence joins TRBV5-1 and TRBJ2-7, with 14 nucleotides matching TRBD2. Germline V CDR1 and CDR2: SGHRS, YFSETQ. The V gene end was trimmed by 4 bases and the J gene end by 13 bases; junction bases not matched to a gene: 7. The CDR3 loop spans 13 amino acids. The CDR3 is CASSPGTSGSRYF. The CDR3 DNA reads as TGCGCCAGCAGCCCGGGGACTAGCGGGAGTAGATACTTC.

The chain employs TRBV28 and TRBJ2-3, with 7 bases identical to TRBD2. V lost 4 bases to trimming and J lost 5 bases; unmatched junction nucleotides: 12. This CDR3 has 16 residues. Germline assignment: CDR1 MDHEN and CDR2 SYDVKM. In DNA, the CDR3 is TGTGCCAGCAGTTCCACTAAAGCGGGGAGCGGAGATACGCAGTATTTT. This encodes CASSSTKAGSGDTQYF.

The DNA for the CDR3 is TGCAGTGCCTGGCACAGTTATGGCTACACCTTC. Translation gives CSAWHSYGYTF. The rearrangement uses TRBV20-1 and TRBJ1-2; D ambiguous. This CDR3 has 11 amino acids. Trimming left V 6 bases short and J 5 bases short, with 10 bases between. CDR1 is DFQATT, CDR2 SNEGSKA, per germline (reference sequence).

V is TRBV19 and J is TRBJ2-2; D is uncertain. The CDR3 spans 14 residues. V was clipped by 5 bases and J by 0 bases, with 7 bases between them. Germline V gives CDR1 LNHDA, CDR2 SQIVND (reference sequence). CDR3 sequence: CASSRGSNTGELFF. The CDR3 coding sequence is TGTGCCAGTAGTCGCGGATCGAACACCGGGGAGCTGTTTTTT.

The rearrangement uses TRBV7-9 and TRBJ2-7; D may be TRBD1 (5 bases). The CDR3 runs 16 residues. The germline CDR1 and CDR2 sequences are SEHNR and FQNEAQ (reference sequence). Trimming stripped 5 bases from V and 2 bases from J, with 19 bases between. The CDR3 sequence: CASSPPLRQNPYEQYF. CDR3 bases: TGTGCCAGCAGCCCCCCCCTACGACAGAACCCCTACGAGCAGTACTTC.

The V gene is TRBV10-3, the J gene TRBJ1-2; TRBD1 agrees at 7 bases. CDR1 is ENHRY, CDR2 SYGVKD, per germline. V lost 4 bases, J lost 4 bases, and 6 bases stayed unmatched. This CDR3 region has 14 residues. The CDR3 here is CAISAPGGLYGYTF. The DNA of the CDR3 is TGTGCCATCAGTGCCCCAGGGGGGCTCTATGGCTACACCTTC.

This chain links TRBV7-2 with TRBJ2-5; 9 bases are a match to TRBD1. V gave up 4 bases and J gave up 6 bases; unmatched junction bases: 3. The CDR3 length is 13 residues. CDR1 and CDR2 from the germline V gene are SGHTA and FQGNSA. CDR3 DNA: TGTGCCAGCAGCTCCGGACAGGGGCAGACCCAGTACTTC. Amino acids: CASSSGQGQTQYF.

The chain recombines TRBV6-1 with TRBJ1-5, with TRBD1 matching over 10 bases. CDR3 length: 14 amino acids. Germline V gives CDR1 MNHNS, CDR2 SASEGT. V trimming: 6 bases; J trimming: 4 bases; junction bases outside the gene matches: 3. CDR3 DNA sequence: TGTGCCAGCAGCCAGGGACAGGGGAATCAGCCCCAGCATTTT. Translating it yields CASSQGQGNQPQHF.

The rearrangement uses TRBV9 and TRBJ2-4; possibly TRBD2 for D (5 bases). The CDR3 is made up of 11 amino acids. Trimming pared 3 bases from V and 7 bases from J, leaving 5 bases between. CDR1 and CDR2 (germline): SGDLS, YYNGEE. CDR3 DNA sequence: TGTGCCAGCAGCGGAGGGAACATTCAGTACTTC. It translates to CASSGGNIQYF.

The chain uses TRBV10-1 and TRBJ2-3; 10 bases fit TRBD1. CDR3 length: 13 residues. Germline V gene sequence: CDR1 WNHNN, CDR2 SYGVQD (reference sequence). V trimming: 6 bases; J trimming: 9 bases; junction bases outside the gene matches: 6. The CDR3 DNA reads TGCGCCAGCAGCGGGACAGGGGAAGGGACGCAGTATTTT. It translates to CASSGTGEGTQYF.

The V gene is TRBV2, the J gene TRBJ2-7; possibly TRBD1 for D (5 bases). Germline V gives CDR1 SNHLY, CDR2 FYNNEI. This CDR3 has 15 residues. The germline V and J ends were trimmed by 6 bases and 1 base, with 16 bases remaining between them. The CDR3 loop reads CASSAGHFSSYEQYF. CDR3 nucleotides: TGTGCCAGCAGCGCAGGACACTTCTCTTCCTACGAGCAGTACTTC.

The V and J genes are TRBV5-8 and TRBJ2-7, with 10 bases fitting TRBD2. Losses at the gene ends were 6 bases for V and 0 bases for J; bases not matched to a gene: 9. CDR1 is SGHTS and CDR2 is YDEGEE in the germline V gene. This CDR3 region has 16 residues. The CDR3 DNA reads TGTGCCAGCACCAAAGAGTGGACTAGCGGCTCCTACGAGCAGTACTTC. Translated: CASTKEWTSGSYEQYF.

V and J are TRBV5-6 and TRBJ2-5; no reliable D call. The CDR3 is 13 amino acids. Between the trimmed V and J ends, which lost 1 base and 2 bases, there was a span of 6 bases. The V gene's germline CDR1 is SGHDT and CDR2 YYEEEE. Here the CDR3 reads CASSLPAQETQYF. The CDR3 DNA is TGTGCCAGCAGCTTGCCAGCGCAAGAGACCCAGTACTTC.

The rearrangement links TRBV7-2 to TRBJ2-1; D ambiguous. From germline, CDR1 is SGHTA and CDR2 FQGNSA. The CDR3 contains 15 residues. V lost 4 bases to trimming and J lost 6 bases, with 16 bases between them. CDR3 DNA: TGTGCCAGCAGCTCCCAAATCTCGGGTCCCAATGAGCAGTTCTTC. It encodes CASSSQISGPNEQFF.